Sequencing of this TCR beta chain was carried out in a study of blood T cells in healthy people across ages (dated by TCRdb to the mid-2010s). For the wider study: In model experiments, template switching captured roughly one uniquely barcoded TCR beta cDNA molecule for every two T cells. Donors were grouped into four age groups: young (average 16 years), middle-aged (approximately 41), aged (roughly 62) and long-lived (roughly 80). Using the same blood draw, the study looked at two additional independent replicas of 1 million unique cDNA reads for two donors, one aged 18 to 30 and the other aged 80 or older. Using deep sequencing normalized with unique cDNA molecular identifiers, the study measured how TCR beta repertoire diversity changes with age. To avoid experimental bias, donors of different ages were spread randomly across the sequencing lanes.

The donors were under 40 Caucasian individuals from Russia, aged roughly 6 to 100 years, who were systemically healthy. Roughly 9.5 milliliters of peripheral blood were drawn from each donor into EDTA-treated Vacutainer tubes. Ficoll-Paque density-gradient centrifugation was used to isolate PBMCs, with at least 6 million obtained per sample. Total RNA, at least 6 micrograms per sample, was extracted from PBMCs with Trizol reagent. For every donor, an aliquot of PBMCs went through flow cytometry to measure the percentages of naive CD45RAhigh/CD27high T cells. As regards this clonotype: Its antigen is currently not known. There are no base qualities to consult, and no much larger clone falls within one base.

Libraries were prepared through 5' RACE. Instrument on record: Illumina HiSeq 2500. A second roughly 7 to 11 cycle PCR used a sample-barcoded 5' primer and a J-beta primer mix. A unique molecular identifier was introduced onto each TCR beta cDNA molecule by a template-switch 5' adaptor carrying 12 random nucleotides. Each sample yielded at least 2.5 million CDR3-containing paired-end reads. All of the RNA was converted into first-strand cDNA using the Mint cDNA synthesis kit, with a TRBC-specific oligonucleotide serving as the primer. After uracil-DNA glycosylase treatment, a first 18-cycle PCR used universal primers M1SS and BC2_uni_R on all cDNA. Per the authors' processing: Normalization of each sample was performed by random selection of 1 million high-quality reads, each carrying a distinct molecular identifier. Reads with shared molecular identifiers were discarded instead of being binned into consensus sequences. MiTCR, set to a Q25 quality threshold and the strictest error-elimination algorithm, was used for CDR3 identification, clonotype clustering and error correction. A nonparametric unseen species model with Euler transformation was used to estimate a lower bound on total TCR beta diversity. Using fastp at Q25 and MiXCR, TCRdb reprocessed the public reads and kept productive beta chains. Every entry covers one CDR3 protein and lists the most common genes and DNA from its rows. The V and J calls here are based on TCRdb, not the publication. A total of around 650,000 distinct CDR3 sequences appear in this sample, about 30% of them only once. Jointly, the top ten make up roughly 15% of the sample.

The paper as a whole reports these results and caveats: The CMV infection status of donors was not known, potentially confounding age-related changes in expanded clonotypes. Because profiling used bulk unsorted PBMCs, naive and antigen-experienced compartments could not be compared conclusively. Compared with the aged group, the long-lived group had more naive CD4+ T cells, fewer expanded clones and increased TCR diversity, suggesting age selection. Observed TCR beta diversity correlated strongly with the percentage of naive T cells measured by flow cytometry. As age increased, observed TCR beta diversity per million T cells dropped in a roughly linear way, and a significant reduction was already evident by age about 40. Estimates of total diversity based on one million sequenced T cells were regarded as lower bounds and as underestimates.

From cysteine to phenylalanine, the CDR3 is 15 amino acids long. Just CDR3 DNA is preserved here, 45 bases in frame from base 1. V is pruned by 2 bases and J by 1 base, leaving 4 bases of the junction without a gene match. In the germline V gene, CDR1 corresponds to SGHRS and CDR2 to YFSETQ. Sequenced sample: blood. The V and J segments used are TRBV5-1 and TRBJ2-5, with 8 junctional bases fitting TRBD2. The TCR comes from a woman over 75 in good health. Donor details come from another sample of the same person, matched by shared clones. The sequenced DNA: TGCGCCAGCAGCTTCGGACTAGCCTCCCAAGAGACCCAGTACTTC. Its translation reads: CASSFGLASQETQYF.